The table lists the clone carrying this TCR beta chain with many counts. As yet, its antigen is unknown. This sample was taken from a study of identical twins. Broader study findings: Zero-insertion analyses were open to partial confounding by invariant MAIT and iNKT cells.

TCRdb reanalysed the 5' RACE reads using MiXCR and keeps one entry per CDR3 protein. The sample shows more than 400,000 distinct CDR3 sequences, approximately 16% of them seen only once. The CDR3 loop spans 12 amino acids. V shed 5 bases and J shed 5 bases, with 10 bases lying between them. The germline CDR1 and CDR2 sequences are DFQATT and SNEGSKA (reference sequence). This sample also appeared in a second study, on yellow fever vaccine responses in identical twins.

This clonotype originated in a woman aged 18-29 years in good health. The J gene is TRBJ1-5, the V gene TRBV20-1; D may be TRBD1 (6 bases). The specimen was CD4+ T cells sorted from blood. CDR3: CSAYKGDQPQHF. DNA of the CDR3: TGCAGTGCTTATAAGGGGGATCAGCCCCAGCATTTT.